These T cell receptor beta chains were read from a single sample in a study of graft-versus-host responses after intestinal transplantation. Repertoires were generated with immunoSEQ multiplex PCR, while TCRdb's copy carries only in-frame clones and drops some. The table shows approximately 4,600 clones, with 25% to 30% occurring only once. Here the sequenced sample was alloreactive CD4+ T cells from a mixed lymphocyte reaction culture, taken before intestinal transplant. The receptors here all came from a human patient who received an intestinal transplant. The CDR3 runs from the conserved cysteine through the conserved F or W. The D gene is left open where the match is weak. Where a row states a size, it is once, few, many or the class of an expanded clone; other rows omit it.

V: TRBV6-5; size: once; J: TRBJ2-7; D: TRBD2; CDR3: CASSWTSGRANEQYF; DNA: TGTGCCAGCAGTTGGACTAGCGGGAGGGCCAACGAGCAGTACTTC
V: TRBV29-1; size: -; J: TRBJ2-7; D: -; CDR3: CSAGTTYEQYF; DNA: TGCAGCGCCGGGACAACCTACGAGCAGTACTTC
V: TRBV5-5; size: -; J: TRBJ1-1; D: TRBD1; CDR3: CASSVLRGDGHTEAFF; DNA: TGTGCCAGCAGCGTACTCAGGGGGGACGGGCACACTGAAGCTTTCTTT
V: TRBV6-4; size: -; J: TRBJ2-7; D: TRBD2; CDR3: CASSYGVAGALSYEQYF; DNA: TGTGCCAGCAGTTACGGGGTAGCGGGGGCCCTCTCCTACGAGCAGTACTTC
V: TRBV9; size: -; J: TRBJ2-1; D: -; CDR3: CASSERAAVPHEQFF; DNA: TGTGCCAGCAGCGAAAGGGCGGCGGTACCACATGAGCAGTTCTTC
V: TRBV27; size: -; J: TRBJ2-3; D: -; CDR3: CASSLGHSTDTQYF; DNA: TGTGCCAGCAGTTTGGGCCATAGCACAGATACGCAGTATTTT
V: TRBV6-8; size: few; J: TRBJ1-1; D: -; CDR3: CASSYIRGRTAMNTEAFF; DNA: TGTGCCAGCAGTTACATTCGGGGCAGAACTGCTATGAACACTGAAGCTTTCTTT
V: TRBV6-9; size: -; J: TRBJ2-3; D: -; CDR3: CASSYSNRRTDTQYF; DNA: TGTGCCAGCAGTTACTCGAATAGACGCACAGATACGCAGTATTTT
V: TRBV7-9; size: medium-sized; J: TRBJ1-6; D: TRBD1; CDR3: CASSLARLRDSYNSPLHF; DNA: TGTGCCAGCAGCTTAGCAAGACTCCGGGACAGTTATAATTCACCCCTCCACTTT
V: TRBV5-6; size: -; J: TRBJ2-5; D: -; CDR3: CASSLLLTADQETQYF; DNA: TGTGCCAGCAGCTTGCTCCTCACAGCCGACCAAGAGACCCAGTACTTC
V: TRBV7-9; size: -; J: TRBJ1-6; D: -; CDR3: CASSLGGTMSGSPLHF; DNA: TGTGCCAGCAGCTTAGGGGGGACAATGTCGGGCTCACCCCTCCACTTT
V: TRBV7-9; size: few; J: TRBJ2-2; D: -; CDR3: CASSGGPENTGELFF; DNA: TGTGCCAGCAGTGGGGGACCTGAGAACACCGGGGAGCTGTTTTTT
V: TRBV7-2; size: -; J: TRBJ2-3; D: TRBD2; CDR3: CASSQTTSGRAGTDTQYF; DNA: TGTGCCAGCAGCCAAACGACTAGCGGGAGGGCCGGCACAGATACGCAGTATTTT
V: TRBV2; size: large; J: TRBJ2-5; D: -; CDR3: CASSRAGYQETQYF; DNA: TGTGCCAGCAGCCGGGCAGGATACCAAGAGACCCAGTACTTC
V: TRBV19; size: medium-sized; J: TRBJ1-5; D: -; CDR3: CASSIYNQPQHF; DNA: TGTGCCAGTAGTATCTACAATCAGCCCCAGCATTTT
V: TRBV11-3; size: few; J: TRBJ2-1; D: -; CDR3: CASGQPPYNEQFF; DNA: TGTGCCAGCGGTCAGCCCCCCTACAATGAGCAGTTCTTC
V: TRBV2; size: large; J: TRBJ2-2; D: -; CDR3: CASKTWQGYGGELFF; DNA: TGTGCCAGCAAGACGTGGCAGGGGTACGGCGGGGAGCTGTTTTTT
V: TRBV6-5; size: few; J: TRBJ2-3; D: -; CDR3: CASSRTGTDTQYF; DNA: TGTGCCAGCAGTCGGACAGGCACAGATACGCAGTATTTT
V: TRBV6-6; size: -; J: TRBJ2-1; D: TRBD2; CDR3: CASRSLGLAEYNEQFF; DNA: TGTGCCAGCAGATCTTTGGGACTAGCGGAATACAATGAGCAGTTCTTC